Listed below are T cell receptor beta chains from one sample, sequenced in a study of cytomegalovirus exposure and HLA in healthy donors. Here immunoSEQ multiplex PCR was the method, and the copy in TCRdb shows in-frame clones only, minus some. The sample gives 90,000 or so clones, 70% to 75% of which show up once; roughly a sixth is in the top ten. Sequenced input: PBMCs. The receptors were gathered from a young woman in good health and CMV-seropositive. Both conserved end residues are part of each CDR3. The D gene is left open where the match is weak. The size of a clone is reported for some rows only, either as once, few or many, or as a class for expanded clones.

CDR3: CASSGGGPIYEQYF
DNA: TGCGCCAGCTCCGGGGGGGGGCCGATCTACGAGCAGTACTTC
length: 14
J: TRBJ2-7
size: NA
V: TRBV5-1
D: TRBD2

CDR3: CSVEGGGSQEKLFF
DNA: TGCAGCGTTGAGGGGGGGGGTTCTCAGGAAAAACTGTTTTTT
length: 14
J: TRBJ1-4
size: NA
V: TRBV29-1
D: NA

CDR3: CASSQDTGGVYEQYF
DNA: TGCGCCAGCAGCCAAGATACAGGTGGGGTCTACGAGCAGTACTTC
length: 15
J: TRBJ2-7
size: once
V: TRBV4-3
D: NA

CDR3: CASSLERRINTEAFF
DNA: TGCGCCAGCAGCTTGGAGCGCCGGATCAACACTGAAGCTTTCTTT
length: 15
J: TRBJ1-1
size: NA
V: TRBV5-1
D: NA

CDR3: CASSLGQFIGDTQYF
DNA: TGTGCCAGCAGTTTGGGACAGTTCATCGGAGATACGCAGTATTTT
length: 15
J: TRBJ2-3
size: NA
V: TRBV6-5
D: TRBD1

CDR3: CASSQRLALVTDYGYTF
DNA: TGCGCCAGCAGCCAAAGACTAGCTTTGGTAACCGACTATGGCTACACCTTC
length: 17
J: TRBJ1-2
size: NA
V: TRBV4-1
D: NA

CDR3: CASSLSTSDREQYF
DNA: TGTGCCAGCAGCTTATCGACTAGCGACCGCGAGCAGTACTTC
length: 14
J: TRBJ2-7
size: NA
V: TRBV7-2
D: TRBD2

CDR3: CASSQDRGSGSETQYF
DNA: TGTGCCAGCAGCCAAGATCGGGGTAGCGGTTCAGAGACCCAGTACTTC
length: 16
J: TRBJ2-5
size: NA
V: TRBV4-2
D: NA

CDR3: CASSLAGALNTEAFF
DNA: TGTGCCAGCAGCTTAGCAGGGGCTCTGAACACTGAAGCTTTCTTT
length: 15
J: TRBJ1-1
size: once
V: TRBV7-2
D: NA

CDR3: CASSPHPGQGAGETQYF
DNA: TGTGCCAGCAGCCCCCACCCGGGACAGGGGGCAGGAGAGACCCAGTACTTC
length: 17
J: TRBJ2-5
size: once
V: TRBV9
D: TRBD1

CDR3: CATSRDMAGGTNEQFF
DNA: TGTGCCACCAGCAGAGATATGGCGGGAGGGACGAATGAGCAGTTCTTC
length: 16
J: TRBJ2-1
size: many
V: TRBV15
D: TRBD2

CDR3: CASSKVVAGTDTQYF
DNA: TGCGCCAGCAGCAAGGTGGTAGCGGGCACAGATACGCAGTATTTT
length: 15
J: TRBJ2-3
size: few
V: TRBV5-1
D: NA

CDR3: CASSQSIGTGELFF
DNA: TGTGCCAGCAGTCAATCCATCGGCACCGGGGAGCTGTTTTTT
length: 14
J: TRBJ2-2
size: NA
V: TRBV28
D: NA

CDR3: CASSEAEGQGGRVETQYF
DNA: TGTGCCAGCAGTGAAGCCGAAGGACAGGGCGGGAGAGTTGAGACCCAGTACTTC
length: 18
J: TRBJ2-5
size: NA
V: TRBV6-1
D: NA

CDR3: CASSPRPADRWGEKLFF
DNA: TGTGCCAGCTCACCACGGCCAGCCGACAGGTGGGGTGAAAAACTGTTTTTT
length: 17
J: TRBJ1-4
size: NA
V: TRBV18
D: NA

CDR3: CASSKQGTGGNTIYF
DNA: TGTGCCAGCAGTAAACAGGGGACGGGGGGAAACACCATATATTTT
length: 15
J: TRBJ1-3
size: NA
V: TRBV28
D: TRBD1

CDR3: CASSFTCRTSGCYEQYF
DNA: TGTGCCAGCAGTTTCACCTGCCGGACTAGCGGTTGCTACGAGCAGTACTTC
length: 17
J: TRBJ2-7
size: NA
V: TRBV27
D: TRBD2

CDR3: CASSPPVRSLSTDTQYF
DNA: TGTGCCAGCTCACCACCGGTTAGAAGTCTAAGCACAGATACGCAGTATTTT
length: 17
J: TRBJ2-3
size: NA
V: TRBV18
D: NA

CDR3: CASSVGVGQYNSPLHF
DNA: TGTGCCAGCAGCGTAGGGGTGGGACAGTATAATTCACCCCTCCACTTT
length: 16
J: TRBJ1-6
size: few
V: TRBV9
D: TRBD1

CDR3: CASSLSGTGEYEQYF
DNA: TGTGCCAGCAGCTTATCCGGGACAGGAGAGTACGAGCAGTACTTC
length: 15
J: TRBJ2-7
size: NA
V: TRBV11-2
D: TRBD1

CDR3: CASSQILAGLNTGELFF
DNA: TGCGCCAGCAGCCAAATACTAGCGGGCTTGAACACCGGGGAGCTGTTTTTT
length: 17
J: TRBJ2-2
size: few
V: TRBV4-3
D: TRBD2

CDR3: CASSPVGGEQYF
DNA: TGTGCCAGCAGTCCAGTCGGGGGCGAGCAGTACTTC
length: 12
J: TRBJ2-7
size: NA
V: TRBV7-2
D: NA

CDR3: CSVLSQWETQYF
DNA: TGCAGCGTTCTCTCTCAGTGGGAGACCCAGTACTTC
length: 12
J: TRBJ2-5
size: NA
V: TRBV29-1
D: NA

CDR3: CASSGGGANEQFF
DNA: TGTGCCAGCTCGGGCGGGGGGGCGAATGAGCAGTTCTTC
length: 13
J: TRBJ2-1
size: NA
V: TRBV2
D: TRBD2

CDR3: CASSWRDREAETQYF
DNA: TGTGCCAGCAGCTGGAGGGACAGGGAAGCGGAGACCCAGTACTTC
length: 15
J: TRBJ2-5
size: NA
V: TRBV5-6
D: TRBD1

CDR3: CSVSGGAYNEQFF
DNA: TGCAGCGTGAGCGGGGGGGCTTACAATGAGCAGTTCTTC
length: 13
J: TRBJ2-1
size: NA
V: TRBV29-1
D: TRBD2

CDR3: CASSPSGRALGTDTQYF
DNA: TGTGCCAGCAGCCCTAGCGGGAGAGCCTTGGGCACAGATACGCAGTATTTT
length: 17
J: TRBJ2-3
size: NA
V: TRBV28
D: TRBD2

CDR3: CASSWTMNTEAFF
DNA: TGTGCCAGCAGCTGGACTATGAACACTGAAGCTTTCTTT
length: 13
J: TRBJ1-1
size: NA
V: TRBV7-3
D: NA

CDR3: CASSLGLTDNEQFF
DNA: TGTGCCAGCAGCTTAGGCCTAACAGACAATGAGCAGTTCTTC
length: 14
J: TRBJ2-1
size: NA
V: TRBV13
D: NA

CDR3: CASSLSGTHRDEQYF
DNA: TGTGCCAGCAGTCTCAGCGGGACCCACCGGGACGAGCAGTACTTC
length: 15
J: TRBJ2-7
size: NA
V: TRBV6-5
D: TRBD2

CDR3: CASSSPQGASYNEQFF
DNA: TGTGCCAGCAGCTCACCTCAGGGGGCATCCTACAATGAGCAGTTCTTC
length: 16
J: TRBJ2-1
size: NA
V: TRBV7-6
D: TRBD1

CDR3: CASSFRGFYNEQFF
DNA: TGTGCCAGCAGCTTTAGGGGGTTCTACAATGAGCAGTTCTTC
length: 14
J: TRBJ2-1
size: once
V: TRBV5-6
D: NA

CDR3: CASSHPPQNTEAFF
DNA: TGTGCCAGCAGCCACCCTCCACAGAACACTGAAGCTTTCTTT
length: 14
J: TRBJ1-1
size: NA
V: TRBV11-2
D: NA

CDR3: CASSLNRQGTEAFF
DNA: TGTGCCAGTAGTTTGAATCGGCAGGGCACTGAAGCTTTCTTT
length: 14
J: TRBJ1-1
size: NA
V: TRBV19
D: NA

CDR3: CASGPRGRNAYEQYF
DNA: TGTGCCAGCGGGCCTAGGGGGCGTAATGCCTACGAGCAGTACTTC
length: 15
J: TRBJ2-7
size: NA
V: TRBV27
D: TRBD1

CDR3: CANSPVRDQPQHF
DNA: TGTGCCAACTCACCGGTGAGAGATCAGCCCCAGCATTTT
length: 13
J: TRBJ1-5
size: NA
V: TRBV18
D: NA

CDR3: CASSLGTVTGELFF
DNA: TGTGCCAGCAGCTTAGGGACAGTTACCGGGGAGCTGTTTTTT
length: 14
J: TRBJ2-2
size: NA
V: TRBV11-3
D: NA

CDR3: CASSQQGAGELFF
DNA: TGCGCCAGCAGCCAACAGGGGGCCGGGGAGCTGTTTTTT
length: 13
J: TRBJ2-2
size: NA
V: TRBV4-3
D: TRBD1